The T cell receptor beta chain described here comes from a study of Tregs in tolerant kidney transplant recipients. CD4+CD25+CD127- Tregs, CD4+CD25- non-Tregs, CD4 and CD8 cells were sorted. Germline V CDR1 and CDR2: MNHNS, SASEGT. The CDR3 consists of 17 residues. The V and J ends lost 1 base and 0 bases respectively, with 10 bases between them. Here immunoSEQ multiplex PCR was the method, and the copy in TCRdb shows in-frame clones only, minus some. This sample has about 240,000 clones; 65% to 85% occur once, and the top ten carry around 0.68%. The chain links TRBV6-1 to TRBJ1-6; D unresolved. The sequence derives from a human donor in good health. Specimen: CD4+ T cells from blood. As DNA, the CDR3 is TGTGCCAGCAGTGAAGATGGCGCCAGCTCCTATAATTCACCCCTCCACTTT. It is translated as CASSEDGASSYNSPLHF.